These 5 T cell receptor beta chains were sequenced from one sample in a study of T cell responses to AZD1222 COVID-19 vaccine. Here immunoSEQ multiplex PCR was the method, and the copy in TCRdb shows in-frame clones only, minus some. The sample shows about 140,000 clones, 80% to 95% of them seen only once. Source: peripheral blood, taken 28 days after the second AZD1222 dose. These receptors came from an adult who received the AZD1222 COVID-19 vaccine.

The chain couples TRBV9 to TRBJ1-2; 10 bases line up with TRBD1. This CDR3 is 15 amino acids long. The ends lost 3 bases at V and 0 bases at J; junction bases unmatched: 2. CDR1 SGDLS and CDR2 YYNGEE come from the germline V gene. CDR3 loop: CASSGGTGANYGYTF. CDR3 coding DNA: TGTGCCAGCAGCGGCGGGACAGGGGCTAACTATGGCTACACCTTC.

V and J are TRBV5-5 and TRBJ1-6; D is undetermined. The CDR3 has 16 amino acids. Germline CDR1 is SGHKS and CDR2 is YYEKEE (reference sequence). V shed 1 base and J shed 0 bases, with 8 bases lying between them. In DNA form, the CDR3 reads TGTGCCAGCAGCTTGACCCAAAGCTCCTATAATTCACCCCTCCACTTT. It encodes CASSLTQSSYNSPLHF.

The gene calls are TRBV6-5 and TRBJ1-5, with D uncertain. The CDR3 sequence is 12 residues long. Germline CDR1 is MNHEY and CDR2 is SVGAGI. V lost 9 bases and J lost 0, with 6 bases in between. The CDR3 here is CASGYSNQPQHF. The CDR3 DNA reads TGTGCCAGTGGATATAGCAATCAGCCCCAGCATTTT.

The chain has TRBV27 and TRBJ2-7; D unclear. The CDR3 has 13 residues. V lost 2 bases and J lost 2, with 7 bases in between. From germline, CDR1 is MNHEY and CDR2 SMNVEV (reference sequence). CDR3 bases: TGTGCCAGCAGTTTACAGGTTACCTACGAGCAGTACTTC. This codes for CASSLQVTYEQYF.

The gene calls are TRBV7-9 and TRBJ1-3; D perhaps matches TRBD1 (6 bases). CDR3 length: 13 residues. V dropped 5 bases and J dropped 4 bases, with 9 bases sitting between them. Germline V gene sequence: CDR1 SEHNR, CDR2 FQNEAQ (reference sequence). The CDR3 nucleotides are TGTGCCAGCAGCGCCGGACAGGGAAACACCATATATTTT. This sequence encodes CASSAGQGNTIYF. Combining the CDR3 with reference TRBV7-9 and TRBJ1-3 gives the whole variable domain DTGVSQNPRHKITKRGQNVTFRCDPISEHNRLYWYRQTLGQGPEFLTYFQNEAQLEKSRLLSDRFSAERPKGSFSTLEIQRTEQGDSAMYLCASSAGQGNTIYFGEGSWLTVV.